This T cell receptor beta chain was captured by sequencing in a study of T cells in Graves' hyperthyroidism and ophthalmopathy. Study in general: Initial diagnosis, before any treatment, was when peripheral blood was collected. Whole-study findings and limits: Most thyroid clonotypes that were expanded above 0.001 also turned up in blood.

TCR beta CDR3 sequences were amplified from RNA transcripts. HTBI primers were used for first-round RT-PCR of the TCR CDR3. One entry per CDR3 protein results from TCRdb running MiXCR on the multiplex PCR reads. The sample lists 400,000 to 550,000 distinct CDR3 sequences; around 15% were seen once. For the diagnoses, clinical symptoms, serum thyroxine and TRAb, thyroid ultrasound and orbital computed tomography were used. V lost 6 bases and J lost 2, with 9 bases in between. The CDR3 spans 13 residues. There are many counts of this clonotype. Its specificity is not known. This sequence was found in a woman between 18 and 29 years old with Graves' hyperthyroidism. J is TRBJ2-3 and V is TRBV12-3 or TRBV12-4; possibly TRBD2 for D (6 bases). Sequenced material: blood. The CDR3 sequence: CASRGDFTDTQYF. The CDR3 DNA follows: TGTGCCAGCAGAGGGGACTTCACAGATACGCAGTATTTT.